Below, 30 T cell receptor beta chains from the same sample are listed, as sequenced in a study of T cell clonality in common variable immunodeficiency. Profiling relied on immunoSEQ multiplex PCR, and the TCRdb table lists in-frame clones only, not all of them. The sample gives about 39,000 clones, none seen only once, and the top ten clones hold 2.5% to 3.5%. The source material was peripheral blood mononuclear cells. The receptors were gathered from a person between 18 and 75 years old in good health.

This clone was detected many times. From the germline J gene comes the end of the CDR3, since the read stops 3 residues before it. V is TRBV6-2 or TRBV6-3 and J is TRBJ2-2; 11 bases line up with TRBD2. The ends lost 7 bases at V and 6 bases at J; junction bases unmatched: 7. This CDR3 has 15 residues. The germline V gene encodes CDR1 MNHEY and CDR2 SVGEGT. The CDR3 loop reads CASIRTSGSSGELFF. The covered CDR3 bases are TGTGCCAGCATCAGAACTAGCGGGAGCTCCGGGGAG.

This clone occurred many times. From the germline J gene comes the end of the CDR3, since the read stops 3 residues before it. The gene calls are TRBV20-1 and TRBJ2-7, with TRBD2 matching 7 bases. V lost 3 bases and J lost 3; bases outside the gene matches: 14. The CDR3 spans 16 residues. Germline-derived CDR1 and CDR2 are DFQATT and SNEGSKA (reference sequence). CDR3 DNA (partial): TGCAGTGCTAGGCCCCCCCGCGGGAGCGGAAGCTACGAG. This gives the protein CSARPPRGSGSYE. The full CDR3 protein reads CSARPPRGSGSYEQYF.

Note on this clone: The missing CDR3 end, 3 residues past where the read stops, is filled in from the germline J gene. The rearrangement links TRBV10-3 to TRBJ2-5; 9 positions agree with TRBD2. J lost 3 bases, V lost 6 bases, and 5 bases had no gene match. The CDR3 has 14 amino acids. From germline, CDR1 is ENHRY and CDR2 SYGVKD. Partial CDR3 DNA: TGTGCCATCAGGGGTAGCGGGAGTGAAGAGACC. Residues: CAIRGSGSEET. Given in full, the CDR3 is CAIRGSGSEETQYF.

This clone appeared many times. The CDR3 extends 3 residues past the end of the read, so its final part is completed from the germline J gene. The rearrangement joins TRBV18 to TRBJ2-1; TRBD1 aligns across 9 bases. With V trimmed by 5 bases and J by 8 bases, 1 base remained unmatched. The germline CDR1 and CDR2 sequences are KGHSH and LQKENI. The CDR3 spans 12 residues. CDR3 protein: CASSTGGDEQFF. Incomplete CDR3 DNA: TGTGCCAGCTCAACAGGGGGCGATGAG.

This clone was observed many times. The DNA ends 3 residues before the CDR3 does, and the rest of the CDR3 is filled in from the germline J gene. The chain joins TRBV7-9 to TRBJ1-6, with a possible D match to TRBD1 (5 bases). CDR1 SEHNR and CDR2 FQNEAQ come from the germline V gene (reference sequence). V was cut by 7 bases and J by 7 bases, with 14 bases left in between. The CDR3 runs to 14 residues. CDR3 sequence: CASTYGGINSPLHF. The DNA read from the CDR3 is TGTGCCAGCACCTACGGGGGGATCAATTCACCC. Looking up the rest from reference TRBV7-9 and TRBJ1-6 gives the full variable domain: DTGVSQNPRHKITKRGQNVTFRCDPISEHNRLYWYRQTLGQGPEFLTYFQNEAQLEKSRLLSDRFSAERPKGSFSTLEIQRTEQGDSAMYLCASTYGGINSPLHFGNGTRLTVT.

This clone was seen ten or more times. The read stops 3 residues short of the end of the CDR3; the missing end is completed from the germline J gene. The same CDR3 is also encoded by other DNA sequences in this sample. This rearrangement joins TRBV20-1 to TRBJ2-1, with D perhaps TRBD1 (6 bases). V lost 0 bases and J lost 9, with 9 bases in between. CDR1 and CDR2 (germline): DFQATT, SNEGSKA (reference sequence). This CDR3 spans 12 amino acids. CDR3 region: CSARDPDSEQFF. CDR3 bases read: TGCAGTGCTAGAGATCCGGACAGTGAG.

This clone was observed many times. Sequencing ends 3 residues short of the CDR3 end; the germline J gene provides the rest. The rearrangement links TRBV30 to TRBJ2-1; D is unclear. Trimming removed 1 base from V and 6 bases from J, with 4 bases in between. There are 11 residues in the CDR3. CDR1 and CDR2 (germline): GTSNPN, SVGIG (reference sequence). CDR3: CAWSGANEQFF. The CDR3 bases that were read are TGTGCCTGGAGTGGGGCCAATGAG. Combining the CDR3 with reference TRBV30 and TRBJ2-1 gives the whole variable domain SQTIHQWPATLVQPVGSPLSLECTVEGTSNPNLYWYRQAAGRGLQLLFYSVGIGQISSEVPQNLSASRPQDRQFILSSKKLLLSDSGFYLCAWSGANEQFFGPGTRLTVL.

This clone was counted at least ten times. CDR3 DNA, as far as it was read: TGCAGCGTCAAAAGTCAGACAGGGTCGAGTGGG. Amino acids: CSVKSQTGSSG. In full, the CDR3 reads CSVKSQTGSSGLFF. V usage is TRBV29-1 and J usage is TRBJ2-2; 7 nucleotides match TRBD1. The read comes to an end 3 residues before the CDR3 does, leaving the germline J gene to fill in the end. Germline-derived CDR1 and CDR2 are SQVTM and ANQGSEA. This CDR3 is 14 amino acids long.

The table lists this clone with many counts. The read finishes 3 residues shy of the CDR3 end, and the germline J gene is used to complete it. The chain is built from TRBV19 and TRBJ2-5; 8 bases line up with TRBD1. V dropped 4 bases and J dropped 1; count of bases not matched to a gene: 11. This CDR3 comprises 17 residues. From germline, CDR1 is LNHDA and CDR2 SQIVND (reference sequence). CDR3 DNA (partial): TGTGCCAGTAGTACAGAAGCCCCCGGGACAGGCCAAGAGACC. Protein sequence: CASSTEAPGTGQET. From start to end, the CDR3 is CASSTEAPGTGQETQYF. The full variable domain, rest sourced from reference TRBV19 and TRBJ2-5, is DGGITQSPKYLFRKEGQNVTLSCEQNLNHDAMYWYRQDPGQGLRLIYYSQIVNDFQKGDIAEGYSVSREKKESFPLTVTSAQKNPTAFYLCASSTEAPGTGQETQYFGPGTRLLVL.

This clone was found many times. Read coverage stops 3 residues before the CDR3 terminus; the germline J gene supplies the remainder. The gene calls are TRBV4-1 and TRBJ1-2; tentatively, D is TRBD1 (6 bases). Trimming removed 5 bases from V and 5 bases from J, with 12 bases in between. The CDR3 consists of 13 residues. Per the germline V gene, CDR1 is MGHRA and CDR2 is YSYEKL. Incomplete CDR3 DNA: TGCGCCAGCAGCGAGACAGGCTTGTATGGC. It codes for CASSETGLYG. The entire CDR3 is CASSETGLYGYTF.

This clone was seen many times. The read ends 3 residues shy of where the CDR3 ends; the end is completed using the germline J gene. The V gene is TRBV7-9, the J gene TRBJ2-5; TRBD2 might be the D (5 bases). There are 14 residues in the CDR3. The germline V gene encodes CDR1 SEHNR and CDR2 FQNEAQ (reference sequence). Trimming pared 1 base from V and 5 bases from J, leaving 11 bases between. The part of the CDR3 DNA that was read is TGTGCCAGCAGCTTAGGATCTACGGGGGAGACC. It yields the protein CASSLGSTGET. From start to end, the CDR3 is CASSLGSTGETQYF.

Details on this clone: The sequence runs out 3 residues before the end of the CDR3; the remainder is reconstructed from the germline J gene. The V and J genes are TRBV2 and TRBJ2-7, with TRBD2 identical over 7 bases. Germline V gene lookup returns CDR1 SNHLY and CDR2 FYNNEI. CDR3 length: 15 residues. The V gene end was trimmed by 6 bases and the J gene end by 2 bases; junction bases not matched to a gene: 10. CDR3 in amino acids: CASRPRGDRAYEQYF. The part of the CDR3 DNA that was read is TGTGCCAGCAGGCCCCGGGGGGACCGCGCCTACGAG. The complete variable domain, with remaining parts taken from reference TRBV2 and TRBJ2-7, reads EPEVTQTPSHQVTQMGQEVILRCVPISNHLYFYWYRQILGQKVEFLVSFYNNEISEKSEIFDDQFSVERPDGSNFTLKIRSTKLEDSAMYFCASRPRGDRAYEQYFGPGTRLTVT.

This clone was picked up many times. The missing CDR3 end, 3 residues past where the read stops, is filled in from the germline J gene. This chain connects TRBV7-6 to TRBJ1-2; D possibly corresponds to TRBD1 (6 bases). With 3 bases removed from V and 1 base from J, the gap between germline ends came to 12 bases. The CDR3 runs to 15 residues. Germline V gene lookup returns CDR1 SGHVS and CDR2 FNYEAQ. Partial CDR3 DNA: TGTGCCAGCAGCTTGTCGGTACAGGGTAACTATGGC. This sequence encodes CASSLSVQGNYG. The complete CDR3 sequence is CASSLSVQGNYGYTF.

This clone was detected many times. The read terminates 3 residues before the CDR3 end, so the remaining end is supplied by the germline J gene. The chain links TRBV2 to TRBJ2-5; 14 bases fit TRBD2. V gave up 10 bases and J gave up 3 bases; unmatched junction bases: 16. This CDR3 is built from 18 residues. Germline V gene lookup returns CDR1 SNHLY and CDR2 FYNNEI. CDR3 protein: CATRGGTMGLAGEETQYF. The sequenced part of the CDR3 DNA is TGTGCCACCCGGGGCGGGACAATGGGACTAGCGGGAGAAGAGACC.

Comment on this clone: The CDR3 extends 3 residues past the end of the read, so its final part is completed from the germline J gene. The chain recombines TRBV5-1 with TRBJ2-2, with D hard to call. The CDR3 sequence is 14 residues long. V was clipped by 0 bases and J by 6 bases, with 9 bases between them. The germline CDR1 and CDR2 sequences are SGHRS and YFSETQ. The CDR3 is CASSLAFGAGELFF. CDR3 bases read: TGCGCCAGCAGCTTGGCTTTCGGTGCCGGGGAG.

This clone has ten or more counts. With the read ending 3 residues before the CDR3 end, the germline J gene is used to fill in that end. The chain combines TRBV7-2 with TRBJ2-3, with D tentatively TRBD2 (6 bases). The CDR3 loop spans 13 amino acids. Germline V gene lookup returns CDR1 SGHTA and CDR2 FQGNSA. The V and J ends lost 8 bases and 1 base respectively, with 10 bases between them. Here the CDR3 reads CASDRGGTDTQYF. The sequenced part of the CDR3 DNA is TGTGCCAGCGACCGCGGGGGCACAGATACG.

This clone occurred many times. The read ends 3 residues early relative to the CDR3; the germline J gene fills the gap. The V gene is TRBV5-4, the J gene TRBJ2-1; 13 bases map to TRBD2. There are 15 residues in the CDR3. V gave up 0 bases and J gave up 8 bases; unmatched junction bases: 2. Germline CDR1 and CDR2: SGHNT and YYREEE (reference sequence). The CDR3: CASSLGLAGGYEQFF. Partial CDR3 DNA: TGTGCCAGCAGCTTGGGACTAGCGGGAGGTTATGAG.

This clone appeared many times. CDR3 DNA (partial): TGTGCCATCACCAAGGGTGAGATCGGTGGC. Translated: CAITKGEIGG. The entire CDR3 sequence reads CAITKGEIGGYTF. The chain recombines TRBV10-3 with TRBJ1-2; D not resolved. With the read ending 3 residues before the CDR3 end, the germline J gene is used to fill in that end. Germline V gene sequence: CDR1 ENHRY, CDR2 SYGVKD. The CDR3 totals 13 residues. V was cut by 7 bases and J by 7 bases, with 16 bases left in between.

This clone turned up a few times. The sequence runs out 3 residues before the end of the CDR3; the remainder is reconstructed from the germline J gene. This sample also contains other DNA sequences that code for the same CDR3. The chain is built from TRBV19 and TRBJ1-3; TRBD1 might be the D (5 bases). This CDR3 comprises 15 residues. Germline V gene sequence: CDR1 LNHDA, CDR2 SQIVND (reference sequence). V lost 3 bases, J lost 0 bases, and 9 bases lay in between. CDR3 protein: CASSMDNGSGNTIYF. The sequenced CDR3 bases are TGTGCCAGTAGTATGGACAATGGCTCTGGAAACACC.

The table lists this clone with a few counts. The read ends 3 residues shy of where the CDR3 ends; the end is completed using the germline J gene. The V call is TRBV18, the J call TRBJ2-7, with TRBD1 identical over 7 bases. The CDR3 totals 14 residues. Germline V gives CDR1 KGHSH, CDR2 LQKENI. Trimming at V came to 4 bases and at J to 2 bases, leaving 5 bases not matched to a gene. The CDR3 bases that were read are TGTGCCAGCTCACTCGACAGGGCCGCCTACGAG. This translates into CASSLDRAAYE. The full CDR3 protein is CASSLDRAAYEQYF.

The table lists this clone with many counts. The sequenced fragment ends 3 residues before the CDR3 boundary, so the rest is inferred from the germline J gene. The chain uses TRBV28 and TRBJ2-7; D is undetermined. Trimming shortened V by 5 bases and J by 3 bases, and 8 bases separated the two germline ends. There are 12 residues in the CDR3. Germline lookup yields CDR1 MDHEN and CDR2 SYDVKM. Partial CDR3 DNA: TGTGCCAGCAGTACCACTCACTACGAG. Amino acid sequence: CASSTTHYE. The whole CDR3 sequence is CASSTTHYEQYF.

This clone was detected many times. The read gets to within 3 residues of the CDR3 end, and the germline J gene fills in the rest. The chain links TRBV6-2 or TRBV6-3 to TRBJ2-1, with TRBD2 as a possible D gene (5 bases). Trimming took 6 bases from V and 7 from J, leaving 10 bases between them. Germline values: CDR1 MNHEY, CDR2 SVGEGT. CDR3 length: 12 residues. The CDR3 loop is CASSRSGNEQFF. The covered CDR3 bases are TGTGCCAGCAGCAGGTCGGGGAATGAG.

This clone was recorded many times. The CDR3 is cut off 3 residues early in the read; its end comes from the germline J gene. The rearrangement uses TRBV29-1 and TRBJ2-7; TRBD1 aligns across 9 bases. This CDR3 has 16 residues. V was clipped by 4 bases and J by 2 bases; unmatched bases: 12. CDR1 SQVTM and CDR2 ANQGSEA come from the germline V gene. The covered CDR3 bases are TGCAGCGTTGGAGGGCTACAGGGGGCGTCCCCCTACGAG. Translation: CSVGGLQGASPYE. Given in full, the CDR3 is CSVGGLQGASPYEQYF.

In this sample, this clone turned up a few times. The read gets to within 3 residues of the CDR3 end, and the germline J gene fills in the rest. The J gene is TRBJ1-2, the V gene TRBV7-2; tentatively, D is TRBD1 (5 bases). Germline assignment: CDR1 SGHTA and CDR2 FQGNSA. The CDR3 has 15 residues. The DNA read from the CDR3 is TGTGCCAGCAGCTTATGGGGCAGGGCTAACAATGAC. This encodes CASSLWGRANND. The full CDR3 protein is CASSLWGRANNDYTF.

This clone was seen repeatedly, ten times or more. The read ends 3 residues before the CDR3 terminus; that terminus is restored from the germline J gene. This rearrangement joins TRBV7-8 to TRBJ1-5; TRBD1 might be the D (5 bases). The germline gives CDR1 SGHVS, CDR2 FQNEAQ. The ends were cut back, 4 bases at V and 4 bases at J, with 17 bases in the middle. This CDR3 comprises 16 residues. The covered CDR3 bases are TGTGCCAGCAGCTCTTTCCAGGGAACTGGGAATCAGCCC. Amino acids: CASSSFQGTGNQP. The full CDR3 protein reads CASSSFQGTGNQPQHF.

This clone occurred many times. The CDR3 is cut off 3 residues early in the read; its end comes from the germline J gene. J is TRBJ2-3 and V is TRBV19, with D possibly TRBD2 on 7 matching bases. The CDR3 spans 16 residues. The germline CDR1 and CDR2 sequences are LNHDA and SQIVND (reference sequence). V lost 5 bases, J lost 6 bases, and 21 bases lay in between. The CDR3 protein is CASSPFLRGGIDTQYF. CDR3 bases read: TGTGCCAGTAGTCCTTTCTTGAGGGGGGGCATCGATACG.

This clone was found many times. CDR3 residues: CASSLEGSSYNEQFF. The CDR3 bases that were read are TGCGCCAGCAGCTTGGAGGGGAGCTCCTACAATGAG. V gene TRBV5-1 combines with J gene TRBJ2-1, with D perhaps matching TRBD1 or TRBD2 (5 bases each). The CDR3 goes on 3 residues after the read ends, and that part is filled in from the germline J gene. The CDR3 covers 15 residues. V was pared by 0 bases and J by 0 bases, with 7 bases between. Germline CDR1 reads SGHRS; CDR2 reads YFSETQ.

There are many counts of this clone. The read terminates 3 residues before the CDR3 end, so the remaining end is supplied by the germline J gene. The J gene is TRBJ2-1, the V gene TRBV24-1; 12 nucleotides match TRBD2. Losses at the gene ends were 3 bases for V and 0 bases for J; bases not matched to a gene: 14. Germline CDR1 and CDR2: KGHDR and SFDVKD. CDR3 length: 21 residues. The part of the CDR3 DNA that was read is TGTGCCACCAGTGATGATAGACTAGCGGGAGTTCCCCCCAGCTCCTACAATGAG. Translated, it gives CATSDDRLAGVPPSSYNE. The complete CDR3 reads CATSDDRLAGVPPSSYNEQFF.

Many counts were recorded for this clone. The read ends 3 residues shy of where the CDR3 ends; the end is completed using the germline J gene. The chain is built from TRBV15 and TRBJ1-5, with D tentatively TRBD1 (5 bases). The CDR3 is 15 residues long. The V gene lost 4 bases and the J gene lost 3 bases, with 13 bases spanning the gap. In germline, CDR1 is LNHNV, CDR2 YYDKDF (reference sequence). CDR3 residues: CATSKDRRLNQPQHF. Incomplete CDR3 DNA: TGTGCCACCAGCAAAGACAGAAGGCTCAATCAGCCC.

Ten or more counts support this clone. The read finishes 3 residues shy of the CDR3 end, and the germline J gene is used to complete it. The chain recombines TRBV2 with TRBJ1-1; 9 bases are a match to TRBD1. V trimming: 2 bases; J trimming: 7 bases; junction bases outside the gene matches: 8. The CDR3 extends over 15 amino acids. Per the germline V gene, CDR1 is SNHLY and CDR2 is FYNNEI. The CDR3 region is CASSERGQGRIEAFF. The sequenced part of the CDR3 DNA is TGTGCCAGCAGTGAACGCGGACAGGGGAGAATTGAA.